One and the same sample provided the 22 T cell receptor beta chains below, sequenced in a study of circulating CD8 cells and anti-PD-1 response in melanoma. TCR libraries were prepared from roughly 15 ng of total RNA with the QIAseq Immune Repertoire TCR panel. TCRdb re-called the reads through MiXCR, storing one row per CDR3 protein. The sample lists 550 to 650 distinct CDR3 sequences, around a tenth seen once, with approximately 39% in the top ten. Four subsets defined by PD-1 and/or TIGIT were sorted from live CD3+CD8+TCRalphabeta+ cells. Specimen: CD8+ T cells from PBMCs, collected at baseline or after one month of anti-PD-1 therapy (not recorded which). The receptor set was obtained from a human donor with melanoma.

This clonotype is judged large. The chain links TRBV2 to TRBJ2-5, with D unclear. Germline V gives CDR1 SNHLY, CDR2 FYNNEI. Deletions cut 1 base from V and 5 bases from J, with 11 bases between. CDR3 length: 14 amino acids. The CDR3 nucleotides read TGTGCCAGCAGTGAAGTGGGCGCCGGGGAGACCCAGTACTTC. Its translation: CASSEVGAGETQYF.

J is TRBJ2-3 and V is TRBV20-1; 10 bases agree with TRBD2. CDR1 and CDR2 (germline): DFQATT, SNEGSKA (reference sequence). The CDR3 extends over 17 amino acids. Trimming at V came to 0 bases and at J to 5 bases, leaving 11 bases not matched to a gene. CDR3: CSARDSTSGAAGDTQYF. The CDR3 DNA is TGCAGTGCTAGAGATAGTACTAGCGGGGCGGCAGGAGATACGCAGTATTTT.

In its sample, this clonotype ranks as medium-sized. In nucleotides, the CDR3 is TGTGCCAGTACGGCGGGGGGGCCCGGAGAGACCCAGTACTTC. It codes for CASTAGGPGETQYF. The V gene is TRBV27, the J gene TRBJ2-5; TRBD2 aligns across 9 bases. From germline, CDR1 is MNHEY and CDR2 SMNVEV (reference sequence). The V gene end was trimmed by 9 bases and the J gene end by 4 bases; junction bases not matched to a gene: 9. The CDR3 length is 14 residues.

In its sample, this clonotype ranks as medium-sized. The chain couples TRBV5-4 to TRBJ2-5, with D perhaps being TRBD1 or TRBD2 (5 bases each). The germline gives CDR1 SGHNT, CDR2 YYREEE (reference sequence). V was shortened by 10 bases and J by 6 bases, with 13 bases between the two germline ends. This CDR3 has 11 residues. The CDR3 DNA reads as TGTGCCGTTACAGTGGGACAGACCCAGTACTTC. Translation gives CAVTVGQTQYF. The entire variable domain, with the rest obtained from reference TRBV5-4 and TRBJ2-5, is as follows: ETGVTQSPTHLIKTRGQQVTLRCSSQSGHNTVSWYQQALGQGPQFIFQYYREEENGRGNFPPRFSGLQFPNYSSELNVNALELDDSALYLCAVTVGQTQYFGPGTRLLVL.

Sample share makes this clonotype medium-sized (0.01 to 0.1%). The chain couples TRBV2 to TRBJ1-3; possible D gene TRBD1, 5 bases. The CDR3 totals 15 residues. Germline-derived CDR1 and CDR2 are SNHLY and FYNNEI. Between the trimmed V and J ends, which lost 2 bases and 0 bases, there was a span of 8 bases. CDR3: CASSEYQGSGNTIYF. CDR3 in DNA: TGTGCCAGCAGTGAATATCAGGGCTCTGGAAACACCATATATTTT.

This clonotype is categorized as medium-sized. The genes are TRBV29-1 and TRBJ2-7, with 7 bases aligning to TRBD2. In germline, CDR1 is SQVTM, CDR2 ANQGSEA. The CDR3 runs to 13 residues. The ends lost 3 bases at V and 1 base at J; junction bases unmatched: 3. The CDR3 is CSVEERGSYEQYF. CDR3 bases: TGCAGCGTTGAGGAGCGGGGATCCTACGAGCAGTACTTC.

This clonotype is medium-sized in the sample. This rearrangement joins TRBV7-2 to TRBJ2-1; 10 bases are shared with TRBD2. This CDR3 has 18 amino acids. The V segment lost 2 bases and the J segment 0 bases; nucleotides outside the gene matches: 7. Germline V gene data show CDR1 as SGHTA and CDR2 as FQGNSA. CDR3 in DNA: TGTGCCAGCAGCTTATGGCCTAGCGGGGGCAGCTCCTACAATGAGCAGTTCTTC. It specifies CASSLWPSGGSSYNEQFF.

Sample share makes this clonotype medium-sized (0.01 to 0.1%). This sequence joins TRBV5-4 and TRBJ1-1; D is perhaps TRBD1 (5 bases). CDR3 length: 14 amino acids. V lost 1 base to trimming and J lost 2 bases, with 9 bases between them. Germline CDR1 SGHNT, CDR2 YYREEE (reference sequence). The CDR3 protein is CASSLRRGNTEAFF. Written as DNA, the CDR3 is TGTGCCAGCAGCTTGAGAAGGGGAAACACTGAAGCTTTCTTT.

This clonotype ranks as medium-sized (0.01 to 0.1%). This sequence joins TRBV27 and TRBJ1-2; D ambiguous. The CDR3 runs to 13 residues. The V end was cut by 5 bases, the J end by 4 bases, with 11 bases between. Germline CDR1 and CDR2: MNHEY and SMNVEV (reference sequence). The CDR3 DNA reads TGTGCCAGCAGTCCCTTTGACGGCTATGGCTACACCTTC. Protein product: CASSPFDGYGYTF.

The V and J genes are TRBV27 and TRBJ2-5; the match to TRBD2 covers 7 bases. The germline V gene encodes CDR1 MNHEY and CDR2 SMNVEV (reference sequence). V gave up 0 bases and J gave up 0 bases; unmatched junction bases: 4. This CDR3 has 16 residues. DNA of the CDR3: TGTGCCAGCAGTTTATCGTTCCGGGGGGACCAAGAGACCCAGTACTTC. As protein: CASSLSFRGDQETQYF.

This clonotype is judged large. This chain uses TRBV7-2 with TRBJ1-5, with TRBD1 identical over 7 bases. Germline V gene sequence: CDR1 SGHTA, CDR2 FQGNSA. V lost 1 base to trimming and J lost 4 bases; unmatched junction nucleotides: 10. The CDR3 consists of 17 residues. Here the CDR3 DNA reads TGTGCCAGCAGCTTAGAGGGGGCCGGAGGTTCTAATCAGCCCCAGCATTTT. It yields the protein CASSLEGAGGSNQPQHF.

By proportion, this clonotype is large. CDR3 nucleotide sequence: TGTGCCAGCAGCTTAACGGGGACGGATGAGCAGTTCTTC. It codes for CASSLTGTDEQFF. This chain connects TRBV7-3 to TRBJ2-1; D assignment may be TRBD1 or TRBD2 (5 bases each). Germline CDR1 and CDR2: SGHTA and FQGTGA. V lost 0 bases and J 8 bases, leaving 8 bases between the germline ends. This CDR3 has 13 amino acids.

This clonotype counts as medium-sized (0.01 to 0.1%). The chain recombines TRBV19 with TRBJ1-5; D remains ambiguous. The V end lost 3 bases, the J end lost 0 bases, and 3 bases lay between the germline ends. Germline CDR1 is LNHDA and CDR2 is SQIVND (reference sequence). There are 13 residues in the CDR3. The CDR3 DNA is TGTGCCAGTAGTATGAATAGCAATCAGCCCCAGCATTTT. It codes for CASSMNSNQPQHF.

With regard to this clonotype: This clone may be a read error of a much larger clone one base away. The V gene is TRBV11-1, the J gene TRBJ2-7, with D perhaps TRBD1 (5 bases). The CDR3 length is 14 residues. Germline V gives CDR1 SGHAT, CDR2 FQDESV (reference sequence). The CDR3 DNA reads TGTGCCAGCAGCTTATGGGGCAGCACCTACGAGCAGCACTTC. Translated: CASSLWGSTYEQHF.

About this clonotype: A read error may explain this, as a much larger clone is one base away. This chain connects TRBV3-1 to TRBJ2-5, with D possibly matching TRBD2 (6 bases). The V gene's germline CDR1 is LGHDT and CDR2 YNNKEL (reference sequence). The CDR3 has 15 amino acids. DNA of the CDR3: TGTGCCAGCAGCCCCGGGGTAGCGGCCCAAGAGACCCAGCACTTC. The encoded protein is CASSPGVAAQETQHF.

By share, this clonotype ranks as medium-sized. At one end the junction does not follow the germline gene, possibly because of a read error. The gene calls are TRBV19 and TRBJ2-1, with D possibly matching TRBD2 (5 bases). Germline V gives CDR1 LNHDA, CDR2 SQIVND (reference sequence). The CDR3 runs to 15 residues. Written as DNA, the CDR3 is TGCGCCAGTAGCCCCCCCGGGGAGCCGGACAATGAGCAGTTCTTC. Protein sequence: CASSPPGEPDNEQFF.

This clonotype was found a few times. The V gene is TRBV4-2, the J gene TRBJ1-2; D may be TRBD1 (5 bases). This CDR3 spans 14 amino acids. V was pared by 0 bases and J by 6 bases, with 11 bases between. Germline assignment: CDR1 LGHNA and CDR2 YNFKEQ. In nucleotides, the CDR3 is TGTGCCAGCAGCCAAGATCTTCGGGGGGATGGCTACACCTTC. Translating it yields CASSQDLRGDGYTF.

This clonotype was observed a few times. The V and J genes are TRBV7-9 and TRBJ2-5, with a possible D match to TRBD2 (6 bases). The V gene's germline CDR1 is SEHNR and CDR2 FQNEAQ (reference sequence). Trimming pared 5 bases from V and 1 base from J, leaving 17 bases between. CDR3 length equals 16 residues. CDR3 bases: TGTGCCAGCAGCCCCTGGGGCCGGGACTCCCAAGAGACCCAGTACTTC. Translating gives CASSPWGRDSQETQYF.

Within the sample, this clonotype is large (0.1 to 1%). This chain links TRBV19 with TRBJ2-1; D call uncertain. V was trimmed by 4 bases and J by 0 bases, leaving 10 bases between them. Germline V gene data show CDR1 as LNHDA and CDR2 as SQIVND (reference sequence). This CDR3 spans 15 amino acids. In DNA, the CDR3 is TGTGCCAGTAGTACTTCACTGGCCTCCTACAATGAGCAGTTCTTC. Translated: CASSTSLASYNEQFF.

CDR3 region: CASSISSGAYNEQFF. The DNA for the CDR3 is TGTGCCAGTAGTATCTCAAGCGGAGCCTACAATGAGCAGTTCTTC. V is TRBV19 and J is TRBJ2-1, with D perhaps TRBD2 (5 bases). Trimming stripped 3 bases from V and 2 bases from J, with 11 bases between. The CDR3 contains 15 residues. Germline V lookup: CDR1 LNHDA, CDR2 SQIVND (reference sequence).

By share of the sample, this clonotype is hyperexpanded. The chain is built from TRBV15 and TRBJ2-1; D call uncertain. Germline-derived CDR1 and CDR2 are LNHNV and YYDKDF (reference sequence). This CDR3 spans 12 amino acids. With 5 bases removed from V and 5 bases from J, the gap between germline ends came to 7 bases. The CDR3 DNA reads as TGTGCCACCAGCCTGAGCGACAATGAGCAGTTCTTC. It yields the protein CATSLSDNEQFF.

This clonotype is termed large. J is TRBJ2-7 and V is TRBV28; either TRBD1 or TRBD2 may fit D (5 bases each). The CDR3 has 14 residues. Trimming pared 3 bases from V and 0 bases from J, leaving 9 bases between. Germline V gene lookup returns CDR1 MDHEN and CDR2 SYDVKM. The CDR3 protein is CASSLWGTSYEQYF. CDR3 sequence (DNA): TGTGCCAGCAGTTTGTGGGGGACCTCCTACGAGCAGTACTTC.